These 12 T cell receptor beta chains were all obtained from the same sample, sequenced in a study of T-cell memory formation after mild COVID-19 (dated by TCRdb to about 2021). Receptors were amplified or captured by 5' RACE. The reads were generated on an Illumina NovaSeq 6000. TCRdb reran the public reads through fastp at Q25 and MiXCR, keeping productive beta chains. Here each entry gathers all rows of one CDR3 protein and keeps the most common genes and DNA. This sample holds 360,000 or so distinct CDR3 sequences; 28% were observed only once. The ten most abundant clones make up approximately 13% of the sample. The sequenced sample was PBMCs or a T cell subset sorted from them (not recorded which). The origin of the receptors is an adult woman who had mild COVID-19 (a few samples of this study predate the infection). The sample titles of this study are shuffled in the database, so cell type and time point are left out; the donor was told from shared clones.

For the CDR3, the DNA is TGTGCCACCAGCAGAGATCGCAGGGGGGCCGGGGAGCTGTTTTTT. Translated, it gives CATSRDRRGAGELFF. The V gene is TRBV15, the J gene TRBJ2-2; possibly TRBD1 for D (7 bases). Trimming shortened V by 0 bases and J by 6 bases, and 11 bases separated the two germline ends. The CDR3 spans 15 residues. The germline V gene has CDR1 LNHNV and CDR2 YYDKDF (reference sequence).

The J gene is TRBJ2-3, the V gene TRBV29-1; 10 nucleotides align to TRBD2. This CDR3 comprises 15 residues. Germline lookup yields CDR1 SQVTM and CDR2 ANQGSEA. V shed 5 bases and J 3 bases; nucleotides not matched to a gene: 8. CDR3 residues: CSVIAAGGLTDTQYF. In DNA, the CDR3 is TGCAGCGTTATCGCAGCGGGAGGGCTGACAGATACGCAGTATTTT.

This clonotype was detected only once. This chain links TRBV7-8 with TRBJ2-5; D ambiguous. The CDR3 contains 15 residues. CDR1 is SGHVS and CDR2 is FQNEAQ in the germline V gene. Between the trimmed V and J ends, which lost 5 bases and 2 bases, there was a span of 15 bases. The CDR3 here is CASSGPGVTQETQYF. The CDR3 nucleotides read TGTGCCAGCAGCGGACCAGGTGTGACTCAAGAGACCCAGTACTTC. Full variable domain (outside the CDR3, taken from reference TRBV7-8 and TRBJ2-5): GAGVSQSPRYKVAKRGQDVALRCDPISGHVSLFWYQQALGQGPEFLTYFQNEAQLDKSGLPSDRFFAERPEGSVSTLKIQRTQQEDSAVYLCASSGPGVTQETQYFGPGTRLLVL.

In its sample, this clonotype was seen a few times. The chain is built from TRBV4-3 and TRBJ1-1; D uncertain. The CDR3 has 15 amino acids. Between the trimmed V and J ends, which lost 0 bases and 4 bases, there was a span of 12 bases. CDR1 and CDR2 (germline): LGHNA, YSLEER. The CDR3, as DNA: TGCGCCAGCAGCCAAGATCTCTGGGGTGGCACTGAAGCTTTCTTT. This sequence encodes CASSQDLWGGTEAFF.

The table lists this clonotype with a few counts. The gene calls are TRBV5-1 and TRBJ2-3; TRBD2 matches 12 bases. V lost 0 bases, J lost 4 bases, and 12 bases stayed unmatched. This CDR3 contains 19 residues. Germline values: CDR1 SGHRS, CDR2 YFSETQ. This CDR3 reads CASSLALAGGTPGADTQYF. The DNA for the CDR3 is TGCGCCAGCAGCTTGGCTCTAGCGGGAGGGACGCCCGGCGCAGATACGCAGTATTTT.

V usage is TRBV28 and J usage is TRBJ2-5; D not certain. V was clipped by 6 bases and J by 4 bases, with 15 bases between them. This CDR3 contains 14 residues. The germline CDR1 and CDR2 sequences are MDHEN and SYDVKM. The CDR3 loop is CASSSLGRGETQYF. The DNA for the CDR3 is TGTGCCAGCAGCTCGCTCGGTCGCGGAGAGACCCAGTACTTC. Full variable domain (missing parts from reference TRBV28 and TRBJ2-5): DVKVTQSSRYLVKRTGEKVFLECVQDMDHENMFWYRQDPGLGLRLIYFSYDVKMKEKGDIPEGYSVSREKKERFSLILESASTNQTSMYLCASSSLGRGETQYFGPGTRLLVL.

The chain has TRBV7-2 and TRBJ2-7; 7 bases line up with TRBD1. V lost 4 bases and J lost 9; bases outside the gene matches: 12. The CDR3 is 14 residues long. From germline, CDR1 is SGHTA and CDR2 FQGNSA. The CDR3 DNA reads TGTGCCAGCAGCTCCCGACAGGGCGGTGGGGTGCAGTACTTC. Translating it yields CASSSRQGGGVQYF.

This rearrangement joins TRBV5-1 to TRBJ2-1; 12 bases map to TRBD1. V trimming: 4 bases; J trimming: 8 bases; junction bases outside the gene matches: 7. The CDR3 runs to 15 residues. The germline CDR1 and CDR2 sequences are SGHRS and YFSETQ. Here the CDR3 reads CASSLGGTGGHEQFF. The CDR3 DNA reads TGCGCCAGCAGCCTGGGGGGGACAGGGGGCCATGAGCAGTTCTTC.

This chain's CDR3 is CASSLVSPSGDQETQYF. Written as DNA, the CDR3 is TGCGCCAGCAGCCTCGTATCCCCCTCAGGCGACCAAGAGACCCAGTACTTC. The chain uses TRBV4-1 and TRBJ2-5, with D unclear. Trimming shortened V by 4 bases and J by 0 bases, and 18 bases separated the two germline ends. Per germline, CDR1 MGHRA and CDR2 YSYEKL. This CDR3 has 17 amino acids.

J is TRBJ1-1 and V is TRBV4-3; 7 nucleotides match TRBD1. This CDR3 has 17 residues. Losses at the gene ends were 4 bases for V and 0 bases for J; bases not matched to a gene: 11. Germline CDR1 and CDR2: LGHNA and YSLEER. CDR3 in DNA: TGCGCCAGCAGCCCGACGCTAGACAGGGACATGAACACTGAAGCTTTCTTT. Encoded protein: CASSPTLDRDMNTEAFF.

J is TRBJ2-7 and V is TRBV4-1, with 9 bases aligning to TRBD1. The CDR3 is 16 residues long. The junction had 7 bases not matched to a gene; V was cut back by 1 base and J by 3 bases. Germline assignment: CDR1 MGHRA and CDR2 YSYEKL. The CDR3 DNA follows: TGCGCCAGCAGCCAAGGCCCCGGGACAGGGTACTACGAGCAGTACTTC. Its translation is CASSQGPGTGYYEQYF.

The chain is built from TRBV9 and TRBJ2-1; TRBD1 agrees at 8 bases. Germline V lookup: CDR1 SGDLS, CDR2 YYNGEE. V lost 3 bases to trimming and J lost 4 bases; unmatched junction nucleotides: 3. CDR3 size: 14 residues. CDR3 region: CASSARQGYNEQFF. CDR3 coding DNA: TGTGCCAGCAGCGCCAGACAGGGGTACAATGAGCAGTTCTTC.